Sequencing of this TCR beta chain was carried out in a study of T cell responses to AZD1222 COVID-19 vaccine. The assay was immunoSEQ multiplex PCR, and TCRdb's table has in-frame clones only and misses some. Of about 99,000 clones listed, around nine tenths are singletons. On this clone itself: The antigen remains unidentified.

Germline assignment: CDR1 SEHNR and CDR2 FQNEAQ (reference sequence). The CDR3 runs to 14 residues. V was clipped by 8 bases and J by 3 bases, with 14 bases between them. Overall study results and limits: At baseline, seropositivity was found in only 6 or 7 AZD1222 recipients. Donors were mostly white British, more females; clonal diversity possibly underestimated. Unmutated variant regions are reportedly the target of nearly half of TCRs that are spike-specific.

V is TRBV7-9 and J is TRBJ1-5, with D maybe TRBD1 (6 bases). Source: peripheral blood, taken on day 0 of AZD1222 vaccination. This clonotype originated in an adult in good health. CDR3 nucleotide sequence: TGTGCCAGCGGCATGACAGGCTTCAATCAGCCCCAGCATTTT. As protein: CASGMTGFNQPQHF.